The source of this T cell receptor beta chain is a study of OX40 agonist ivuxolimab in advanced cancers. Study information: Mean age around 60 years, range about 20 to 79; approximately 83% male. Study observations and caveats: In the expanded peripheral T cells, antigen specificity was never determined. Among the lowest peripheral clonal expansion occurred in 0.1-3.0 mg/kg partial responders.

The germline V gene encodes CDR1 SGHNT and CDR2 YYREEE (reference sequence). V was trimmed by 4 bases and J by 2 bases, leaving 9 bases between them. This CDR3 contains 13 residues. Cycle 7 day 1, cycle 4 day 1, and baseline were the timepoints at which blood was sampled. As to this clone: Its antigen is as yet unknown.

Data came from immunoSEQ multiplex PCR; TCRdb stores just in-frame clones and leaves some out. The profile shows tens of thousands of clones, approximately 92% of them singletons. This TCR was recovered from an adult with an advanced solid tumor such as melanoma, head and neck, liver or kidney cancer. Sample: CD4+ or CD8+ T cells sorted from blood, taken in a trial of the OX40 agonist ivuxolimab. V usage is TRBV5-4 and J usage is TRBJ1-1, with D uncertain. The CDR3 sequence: CASSVTKNTEAFF. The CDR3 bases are TGTGCCAGCAGCGTCACAAAAAACACTGAAGCTTTCTTT.